This TCR beta chain derives from a study of blood T cell repertoires in COVID-19. Study details: Sites in the United States, Italy and Spain provided acute and convalescent COVID-19 samples.

Sequencing was performed with immunoSEQ multiplex PCR; in TCRdb, only in-frame clones are kept and a portion is missing. The table has about 110,000 clones, roughly 88% seen once; the top ten hold about 0.8%. Germline V gives CDR1 LNHDA, CDR2 SQIVND (reference sequence). V gave up 5 bases and J gave up 5 bases; unmatched junction bases: 14. CDR3 length: 16 residues. Material for sequencing was peripheral blood. The chain carries TRBV19 and TRBJ2-7, with 8 bases aligning to TRBD2. This TCR derives from a woman aged 70-85 years with acute or convalescent COVID-19. The CDR3 region has the DNA TGTGCCAGTAGTTCATATTCGCGGACTAGCAGCCACGAGCAGTACTTC. Its protein product is CASSSYSRTSSHEQYF.